The clone carrying this T cell receptor beta chain was observed many times. The CDR3 has 14 amino acids. Germline V gene sequence: CDR1 SNHLY, CDR2 FYNNEI. V was clipped by 6 bases and J by 5 bases; unmatched bases: 8. These data belong to a study of T cells in Graves' hyperthyroidism and ophthalmopathy. RNA transcripts yielded amplified TCR beta CDR3 regions. Using the HTBI primer set, a first-round RT-PCR was run on the TCR CDR3. A single record per CDR3 protein comes from TCRdb applying MiXCR to the multiplex PCR reads. The sample carries hundreds of thousands of distinct CDR3 sequences, around a sixth recorded once.

This TCR derives from a woman aged 45-65 years with Graves' hyperthyroidism that later progressed to Graves' ophthalmopathy. This chain joins TRBV2 and TRBJ2-5; 8 bases fit TRBD2. Sequencing input: blood. Here the CDR3 reads CASSPPGGLETQYF. CDR3 sequence (DNA): TGTGCCAGCAGCCCCCCGGGGGGGCTGGAGACCCAGTACTTC.